This TCR beta chain was recovered during a study of T-cell memory formation after mild COVID-19. V was cut by 5 bases and J by 6 bases, with 13 bases left in between. Germline V gene lookup returns CDR1 SEHNR and CDR2 FQNEAQ (reference sequence). This CDR3 contains 13 residues. Study-wide points: Day 15 to 85 contractors were CD4/CD8 balanced; later expanders leaned CD4+. Nothing confirmed that second-wave clones peaking on day 37 were specific for SARS-CoV-2. Within pre-infection memory, some responding clones were found, suggesting cross-reactive memory joined.

Concerning this clonotype itself: Its target is unknown.

TCRalpha and TCRbeta libraries used 5'RACE with constant-segment primers and UMIs. Each CDR3 protein is one row after TCRdb ran MiXCR on the 5' RACE reads. Of approximately 150,000 distinct CDR3 sequences in the sample, about 15% are singletons; the top ten hold 11% to 15%. This chain links TRBV7-9 with TRBJ1-1; D remains unclear. This TCR was sampled from an adult woman who had mild COVID-19 (a few samples of this study predate the infection). Cell type and time point are not known. Source material: PBMCs or a T cell subset sorted from them (not recorded which). The CDR3: CASSPDLSPEAFF. CDR3 sequence (DNA): TGTGCCAGCAGCCCGGACCTTAGTCCTGAAGCTTTCTTT.